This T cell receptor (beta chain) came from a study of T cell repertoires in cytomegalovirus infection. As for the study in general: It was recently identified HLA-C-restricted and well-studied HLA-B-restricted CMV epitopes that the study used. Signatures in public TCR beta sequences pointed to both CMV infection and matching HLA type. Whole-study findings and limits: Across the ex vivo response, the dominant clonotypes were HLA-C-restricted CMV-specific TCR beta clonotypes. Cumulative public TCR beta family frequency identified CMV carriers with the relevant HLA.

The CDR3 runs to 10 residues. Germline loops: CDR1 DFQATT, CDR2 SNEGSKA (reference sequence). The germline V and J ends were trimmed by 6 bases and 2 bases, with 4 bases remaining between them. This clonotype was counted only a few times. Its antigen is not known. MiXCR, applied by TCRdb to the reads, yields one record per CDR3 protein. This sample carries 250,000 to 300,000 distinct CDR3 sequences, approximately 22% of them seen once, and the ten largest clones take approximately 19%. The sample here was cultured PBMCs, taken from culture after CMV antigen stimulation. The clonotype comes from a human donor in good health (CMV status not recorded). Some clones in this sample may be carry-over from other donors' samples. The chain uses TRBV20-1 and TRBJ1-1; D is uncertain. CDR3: CSATNTEAFF. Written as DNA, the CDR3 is TGCAGTGCCACCAACACTGAAGCTTTCTTT.